This T cell receptor beta chain was sequenced during a study of radiotherapy plus CTLA-4 blockade in lung cancer. Study conclusions and caveats: Radiotherapy was combined with ipilimumab, and tumor-derived TCR clones then expanded in blood.

The table came from immunoSEQ multiplex PCR; TCRdb's copy has only in-frame clones and leaves some out. The sample consists of over 75,000 clones, 75% to 90% of them appearing once. About this clone: Antigen unknown.

The V end was cut by 6 bases, the J end by 0 bases, with 8 bases between. Looked up from germline, CDR1 is SEHNR and CDR2 is FQNEAQ (reference sequence). This CDR3 region has 14 residues. V is TRBV7-9 and J is TRBJ2-2; no clear D. The sequence derives from a human donor with non-small cell lung cancer who had stable disease on radiotherapy plus ipilimumab. Sequenced here: peripheral blood, sampled from a patient treated with radiotherapy plus ipilimumab. The CDR3 DNA sequence: TGTGCCAGCAGGATTCAGGCGAACACCGGGGAGCTGTTTTTT. It translates to CASRIQANTGELFF.